This T cell receptor beta chain comes out of a study of T cells in Graves' hyperthyroidism and ophthalmopathy (dated by TCRdb to between 2019 and 2020). Describing the broader study: Peripheral blood was collected at initial diagnosis, before any treatment. To identify TCR V-J signatures that set the groups apart, the researchers used a discovery cohort of 100 patients, made up of 40 to 45 with Graves' ophthalmopathy and 55 to 65 with stable Graves' hyperthyroidism. Prospective prediction of ophthalmopathy was tested in an independent validation cohort consisting of roughly 20 hyperthyroidism patients and more than 15 patients who later progressed to ophthalmopathy. The approximately 97 discovery patients were randomly divided into training and test sets at a 7:3 ratio. The study also compared thyroid tissue and blood T-cell repertoires from a handful of Graves' hyperthyroidism patients. After sampling, hyperthyroidism patients received methimazole starting at 30 mg daily, and ophthalmopathy patients received high-dose intravenous methylprednisolone. According to the paper, TCR Vbeta CDR3 sequencing was carried out on 135 peripheral blood samples, which came from under 50 ophthalmopathy, under 85 hyperthyroidism and roughly 17 progressor patients. The full study reports these points: A 13 V-J signature model separated ophthalmopathy from stable hyperthyroidism, with approximately 87% sensitivity and 81.08% specificity in cross-validation and 80%/75% in testing. No statistical method was used to set the sample size in advance, and investigators knew the group allocation. Most expanded thyroid clonotypes (frequency above 0.001) were also detected in blood, a finding suggesting that blood repertoires may reflect thyroid immune responses. In validation, progression to ophthalmopathy was predicted by the model with roughly 69% sensitivity and 72.22% specificity, a median of roughly 6 months before onset.

On this clonotype itself: The antigen it recognizes is unknown. There are no base qualities to consult, and no much larger clone falls within one base.

Graves' hyperthyroidism was defined as stable when no progression to ophthalmopathy occurred over 18 months of follow-up. Hyperthyroidism patients were newly diagnosed, with disease duration under 2 months, and aged 18 to 65 years. The study excluded patients with uncontrolled infections, other autoimmune diseases, pregnancy or lactation. Diagnoses were established on the basis of clinical symptoms, serum thyroxine and TRAb, thyroid ultrasound, and orbital computed tomography. PBMCs were separated from about 10 ml of fresh peripheral blood using Ficoll-Paque density gradient centrifugation. Total RNA was extracted using Trizol reagent, and RNA quality was assessed on an Agilent 2100 Bioanalyzer. The germline V gene (reference sequence) sets CDR1 to LGHDT and CDR2 to YNNKEL. Trimming removed 4 bases from V and 9 bases from J, leaving 10 bases between the germline ends. The CDR3 sequence holds 13 residues, the cysteine and phenylalanine included. The entry retains the CDR3 DNA only, 39 bases that are in frame from base 1.

The TCR beta CDR3 regions were amplified from RNA transcripts. The first round of RT-PCR for the TCR CDR3 was performed with the HTBI primer set and the Qiagen OneStep RT-PCR kit. The libraries were constructed in a second round of multiplex PCR and then size-selected and purified. The libraries were sequenced on an Illumina HiSeq2000 using paired-end 100 bp reads. In the original analysis: Raw data were processed with SOAPnuke, discarding reads with adapters, uncalled bases, mean Phred below 15, or no exact constant-primer or identifier match. High-quality paired reads were merged with COPE v1.2.5, and unique nucleotide sequences were defined as clonotypes. MiTCR v1.1 was used to align the clonotypes against IMGT TRBV, TRBD and TRBJ reference segments. The analysis included only V-J combinations with a frequency above 0.0001, which together covered roughly 99% of the repertoires. A TCS score was defined as the ratio between F50 (clonal expansion) and ExV (chaos), using BLOSUM62-based TCRdist between CDR3 peptides within each V-J. Welch's t-statistics and random forest reduced 500 to 650 V-J features to 13, which were used in a naive Bayes classifier (R e1071). The public reads were run again by TCRdb, first through fastp at Q25 and then through MiXCR, and only productive beta chains were kept. Entries that share a CDR3 protein sequence are merged under the most common genes and DNA. TCRdb assigned the V and J calls; the authors' analysis was not used. This sample holds 700,000 or so distinct CDR3 sequences; around 17% were observed only once. The ten largest clonotypes hold under 10% of the sample.

Sequencing was performed on blood. The TCR sequence derives from a man aged 18 to 30 with Graves' hyperthyroidism. The chain couples TRBV3-1 to TRBJ1-6, with no D gene named confidently. Read as DNA, the sequence is TGTGCCAGCAGCCCTACTGATGGTTCACCCCTCCACTTT. Translation gives CASSPTDGSPLHF.